This entry lists 15 T cell receptor beta chains sequenced from one sample in a study of cytomegalovirus exposure and HLA in healthy donors. The PCR contained 60 Vbeta and 13 Jbeta primers. Profiling relied on immunoSEQ multiplex PCR, and the TCRdb table lists in-frame clones only, not all of them. The table has 200,000 to 250,000 clones, over 65% seen once. Sequences were obtained from PBMCs. The receptors come from a man aged 18-30 years in good health and CMV-seronegative.

This chain connects TRBV5-8 to TRBJ2-7; D may be TRBD1 (6 bases). Germline CDR1 and CDR2: SGHTS and YDEGEE. The CDR3 length is 12 residues. Trimming removed 5 bases from V and 4 bases from J, with 10 bases in between. CDR3 in amino acids: CASRPQGYEQYF. CDR3 nucleotide sequence: TGTGCCAGCAGACCACAGGGTTACGAGCAGTACTTC.

The chain links TRBV19 to TRBJ2-1; a possible D gene is TRBD1 (7 bases). There are 17 residues in the CDR3. V was cut by 3 bases and J by 7 bases, with 22 bases left in between. CDR1 LNHDA and CDR2 SQIVND come from the germline V gene (reference sequence). The CDR3 is CASSIIRGATRRNEQFF. CDR3 DNA: TGTGCCAGTAGTATCATCAGGGGGGCAACGCGGAGGAATGAGCAGTTCTTC.

The chain has TRBV6-5 and TRBJ2-3; D is unclear. V lost 2 bases, J lost 0 bases, and 9 bases lay in between. The CDR3 spans 15 residues. The V gene's germline CDR1 is MNHEY and CDR2 SVGAGI. In DNA form, the CDR3 reads TGTGCCAGCAGTTACGCGACTTATAGCACAGATACGCAGTATTTT. This sequence encodes CASSYATYSTDTQYF.

The rearrangement joins TRBV7-9 to TRBJ2-5; 8 nucleotides line up with TRBD2. The CDR3 length is 18 residues. The germline V gene has CDR1 SEHNR and CDR2 FQNEAQ (reference sequence). Trimming cost V 3 bases and J 7 bases; bases outside gene matches: 19. CDR3 DNA: TGTGCCAGCAGCTTTGGTGGTGTAACGGGAGGGCCTATGGTGACCCAGTACTTC. This codes for CASSFGGVTGGPMVTQYF.

The CDR3 loop is CASSPRGGTEAFF. The CDR3 bases are TGTGCCAGCAGCCCCCGTGGGGGGACTGAAGCTTTCTTT. This rearrangement joins TRBV11-3 to TRBJ1-1, with TRBD1 as a possible D gene (5 bases). V was shortened by 5 bases and J by 5 bases, with 12 bases between the two germline ends. From germline, CDR1 is SGHNT and CDR2 YENEEA. The CDR3 is 13 residues long.

The chain combines TRBV11-2 with TRBJ1-3; TRBD1 matches at 7 bases. The CDR3 contains 18 residues. V trimming: 2 bases; J trimming: 0 bases; junction bases outside the gene matches: 10. Per germline, CDR1 SGHAT and CDR2 FQNNGV. The chain's CDR3 is CASSLRWGQPNSGNTIYF. The CDR3 DNA sequence: TGTGCCAGCAGCTTAAGATGGGGACAGCCTAACTCTGGAAACACCATATATTTT.

The chain uses TRBV7-2 and TRBJ2-2; D perhaps matches TRBD2 (5 bases). The CDR3 has 13 amino acids. With 10 bases removed from V and 1 base from J, the gap between germline ends came to 10 bases. CDR1 is SGHTA, CDR2 FQGNSA, per germline. In DNA form, the CDR3 reads TGTGCCACCAGACGGGGGAACACCGGGGAGCTGTTTTTT. Its protein product is CATRRGNTGELFF.

The genes are TRBV19 and TRBJ1-2; TRBD1 matches at 7 bases. The V and J ends lost 4 bases and 3 bases, in that order; junction bases with no gene match: 5. The CDR3 spans 14 residues. Germline CDR1 is LNHDA and CDR2 is SQIVND (reference sequence). The CDR3 loop is CASSTGDRDYGYTF. In nucleotides, the CDR3 is TGTGCCAGTAGTACGGGAGACAGGGACTATGGCTACACCTTC. Complete variable domain (other parts from reference TRBV19 and TRBJ1-2): DGGITQSPKYLFRKEGQNVTLSCEQNLNHDAMYWYRQDPGQGLRLIYYSQIVNDFQKGDIAEGYSVSREKKESFPLTVTSAQKNPTAFYLCASSTGDRDYGYTFGSGTRLTVV.

This clone has only one observation. The chain joins TRBV7-2 to TRBJ1-4, with D tentatively TRBD1 (5 bases). Trimming took off 5 bases at V and 7 bases at J, with 14 bases between the two ends. The CDR3 consists of 14 residues. Germline V gene data show CDR1 as SGHTA and CDR2 as FQGNSA. CDR3 nucleotide sequence: TGTGCCAGCAGCCGGGGGGTCACAGGTGAAAAACTGTTTTTT. Translated: CASSRGVTGEKLFF.

The chain couples TRBV18 to TRBJ2-3, with D possibly matching TRBD2 (5 bases). Looked up from germline, CDR1 is KGHSH and CDR2 is LQKENI. The CDR3 contains 16 residues. V was cut by 0 bases and J by 1 base, with 11 bases left in between. The CDR3 loop reads CASSPPLLAGTDTQYF. CDR3 DNA: TGTGCCAGCTCACCACCGTTGCTAGCAGGCACAGATACGCAGTATTTT.

There are a few counts of this clone. This CDR3 reads CASSGGTSGVTDTQYF. The CDR3 nucleotides read TGTGCCAGCAGTGGTGGGACTAGCGGGGTCACAGATACGCAGTATTTT. The chain carries TRBV6-1 and TRBJ2-3, with 13 bases that match TRBD2. The CDR3 loop spans 16 amino acids. The germline gives CDR1 MNHNS, CDR2 SASEGT. V was clipped by 4 bases and J by 2 bases; unmatched bases: 3.

The chain employs TRBV5-1 and TRBJ2-1; 10 nucleotides align to TRBD2. V gave up 1 base and J gave up 4 bases; unmatched junction bases: 2. CDR3 length equals 15 residues. Germline CDR1 reads SGHRS; CDR2 reads YFSETQ. CDR3 in amino acids: CASSLLAGGYNEQFF. The CDR3 DNA reads TGCGCCAGCAGCTTGTTAGCGGGAGGATACAATGAGCAGTTCTTC. Complete variable domain (other parts from reference TRBV5-1 and TRBJ2-1): KAGVTQTPRYLIKTRGQQVTLSCSPISGHRSVSWYQQTPGQGLQFLFEYFSETQRNKGNFPGRFSGRQFSNSRSEMNVSTLELGDSALYLCASSLLAGGYNEQFFGPGTRLTVL.

The rearrangement joins TRBV6-1 to TRBJ1-4, with unresolved D. The germline gives CDR1 MNHNS, CDR2 SASEGT. The CDR3 is 18 residues long. The ends were cut back, 1 base at V and 5 bases at J, with 20 bases in the middle. The CDR3 DNA is TGTGCCAGCAGTGAAGGGTCGTACAGTTGGGCGCAGAATGAAAAACTGTTTTTT. Translated: CASSEGSYSWAQNEKLFF.

CDR3 sequence: CASSPGLAVNSYNEQFF. CDR3 DNA: TGTGCCAGCAGCCCGGGACTAGCTGTTAACTCCTACAATGAGCAGTTCTTC. The chain uses TRBV7-8 and TRBJ2-1; 9 bases align to TRBD2. The V and J ends lost 5 bases and 0 bases, in that order; junction bases with no gene match: 8. Germline V gives CDR1 SGHVS, CDR2 FQNEAQ. This CDR3 has 17 residues.

The V call is TRBV7-6, the J call TRBJ2-1; 12 bases align to TRBD1. Germline V CDR1 and CDR2: SGHVS, FNYEAQ. This CDR3 is 19 amino acids long. V dropped 5 bases and J dropped 8; count of bases not matched to a gene: 19. This CDR3 reads CASSPGTGGWLAGTDEQFF. In DNA form, the CDR3 reads TGTGCCAGCAGCCCCGGGACAGGGGGCTGGCTAGCGGGTACCGATGAGCAGTTCTTC.